Presented here are 32 T cell receptor beta chains from one specimen sequenced in a study of T cells in Graves' hyperthyroidism and ophthalmopathy. TCR beta CDR3 regions were amplified from RNA. The HTBI primer set was used in a first-round RT-PCR of the TCR CDR3. TCRdb processed the multiplex PCR reads anew with MiXCR; each CDR3 protein has one entry. The sample has fewer than 400,000 distinct CDR3 sequences, about an eighth seen once. The material sequenced was blood. The receptors were gathered from a middle-aged man with Graves' ophthalmopathy.

This clonotype appeared many times. The J gene is TRBJ1-4, the V gene TRBV10-2; D not resolved. CDR3 length: 14 residues. V was shortened by 5 bases and J by 4 bases, with 11 bases between the two germline ends. Germline V gene sequence: CDR1 WSHSY, CDR2 SAAADI. The CDR3 here is CASSQPGRNEKLFF. Written as DNA, the CDR3 is TGCGCCAGCAGTCAGCCTGGCCGTAATGAAAAACTGTTTTTT.

Many counts were recorded for this clonotype. The chain couples TRBV6-1 to TRBJ2-1; 9 bases match TRBD2. The CDR3 extends over 14 amino acids. V lost 4 bases and J lost 9; bases outside the gene matches: 7. Germline V gives CDR1 MNHNS, CDR2 SASEGT. The CDR3 spells CASSGSGRLAEQFF. For the CDR3, the DNA is TGTGCCAGCAGTGGTAGCGGGAGACTCGCTGAGCAGTTCTTC.

This clonotype has a count of ten or more. The chain recombines TRBV18 with TRBJ1-5; D might be TRBD1 (6 bases). Trimming took 3 bases from V and 5 from J, leaving 8 bases between them. CDR3 size: 13 residues. Germline CDR1 KGHSH, CDR2 LQKENI. CDR3 sequence: CASSPAGDQPQHF. CDR3 sequence (DNA): TGTGCCAGCTCACCGGCAGGGGATCAGCCCCAGCATTTT.

There are a few counts of this clonotype. This CDR3 reads CSAASVGSYNYGYTF. In nucleotides, the CDR3 is TGCAGTGCTGCCTCCGTGGGATCCTATAACTATGGCTACACCTTC. J is TRBJ1-2 and V is TRBV20-1; no firm D call. The CDR3 sequence is 15 residues long. Between the trimmed V and J ends, which lost 5 bases and 1 base, there was a span of 17 bases. The germline V gene encodes CDR1 DFQATT and CDR2 SNEGSKA (reference sequence).

The chain combines TRBV9 with TRBJ2-1; D possibly corresponds to TRBD2 (7 bases). The CDR3 totals 14 residues. Germline assignment: CDR1 SGDLS and CDR2 YYNGEE. With 3 bases removed from V and 7 bases from J, the gap between germline ends came to 14 bases. The CDR3 loop is CASSARGRENEQFF. CDR3 DNA: TGTGCCAGCAGCGCGAGGGGGAGGGAGAATGAGCAGTTCTTC.

The sample holds a few counts of this clonotype. This chain links TRBV20-1 with TRBJ1-5; 7 bases fit TRBD1. This CDR3 region has 13 residues. Germline trimming cut 4 bases from V and 3 bases from J; bases unmatched to any gene: 3. CDR1 and CDR2 from the germline V gene are DFQATT and SNEGSKA (reference sequence). CDR3 bases: TGCAGTGCTACAGAGGGGGCCAATCAGCCCCAGCATTTT. This encodes CSATEGANQPQHF.

This clonotype has at least ten counts. Mismatch with germline at one junction end may stem from a read error. This rearrangement joins TRBV18 to TRBJ2-3, with TRBD2 matching over 9 bases. Germline CDR1 reads KGHSH; CDR2 reads LQKENI. This CDR3 has 14 residues. The CDR3 here is CASSPGTSRDTQYF. CDR3 in DNA: TGTGCCAGCTCACCAGGGACTAGCAGAGATACGCAGTATTTT.

This clonotype was counted between two and nine times. CDR3 amino acids: CASSFLSHSGRFYNEQFF. For the CDR3, the DNA is TGTGCCAGCAGCTTCCTATCCCATAGCGGGAGGTTTTACAATGAGCAGTTCTTC. The V and J genes are TRBV11-3 and TRBJ2-1; TRBD2 agrees at 10 bases. CDR1 and CDR2 (germline): SGHNT, YENEEA. Trimming cost V 3 bases and J 4 bases; bases outside gene matches: 12. CDR3 size: 18 residues.

This clonotype was recorded at least ten times. J is TRBJ2-1 and V is TRBV24-1; TRBD2 agrees at 7 bases. Trimming took 2 bases from V and 0 from J; bases not matched to a gene: 6. There are 17 residues in the CDR3. Looked up from germline, CDR1 is KGHDR and CDR2 is SFDVKD. The CDR3 coding sequence is TGTGCCACCAGTGATTGGGTTGGGGGGGGCTCCTACAATGAGCAGTTCTTC. Protein: CATSDWVGGGSYNEQFF.

In its sample, this clonotype was seen a few times. The V and J genes are TRBV7-3 and TRBJ2-2; 8 positions match TRBD2. With 1 base clipped from V and 3 bases from J, the junction kept 1 base outside the gene matches. Germline V gene lookup returns CDR1 SGHTA and CDR2 FQGTGA. The CDR3 length is 15 residues. The CDR3 is CASSLMRGDTGELFF. CDR3 nucleotides: TGTGCCAGCAGCTTAATGCGGGGGGACACCGGGGAGCTGTTTTTT.

The CDR3 region has the DNA TGTGCCAGCAGCCCTCATTCGGTAGCGACGATCTCCTACGAGCAGTACTTC. Its protein is CASSPHSVATISYEQYF. The chain is built from TRBV14 and TRBJ2-7, with D tentatively TRBD2 (5 bases). Germline values: CDR1 SGHDN, CDR2 FVKESK. The CDR3 has 17 residues. Trimming shortened V by 4 bases and J by 0 bases, and 19 bases separated the two germline ends.

There are a few counts of this clonotype. The genes are TRBV7-2 and TRBJ1-1; 7 bases agree with TRBD1. This CDR3 has 12 amino acids. CDR1 is SGHTA, CDR2 FQGNSA, per germline. V was clipped by 5 bases and J by 10 bases; unmatched bases: 7. DNA of the CDR3: TGTGCCAGCAGCGACCGACAGGGAGGAGCTTTCTTT. Encoded protein: CASSDRQGGAFF.

The chain links TRBV6-1 to TRBJ2-3; D remains ambiguous. CDR1 is MNHNS, CDR2 SASEGT, per germline. The CDR3 extends over 13 amino acids. Trimming shortened V by 1 base and J by 2 bases, and 4 bases separated the two germline ends. The CDR3 nucleotides read TGTGCCAGCAGTGAAGAGGTCACAGATACGCAGTATTTT. Its protein is CASSEEVTDTQYF.

As to this clonotype: A read error may explain this, as a much larger clone is one base away. The chain has TRBV7-7 and TRBJ2-7; possibly TRBD2 for D (6 bases). Germline assignment: CDR1 SSHAT and CDR2 FNYEAQ (reference sequence). The CDR3 has 14 amino acids. CDR3 nucleotides: TGTGCTAGCAGCGAGGGACTGGGGACCTACGAGCAGTACTTC. Its protein product is CASSEGLGTYEQYF.

In its sample, this clonotype was seen many times. The rearrangement links TRBV30 to TRBJ2-5; D is perhaps TRBD2 (5 bases). The CDR3 contains 12 residues. Trimming stripped 4 bases from V and 2 bases from J, with 8 bases between. CDR1 is GTSNPN and CDR2 is SVGIG in the germline V gene (reference sequence). The CDR3 loop is CAWTGDQETQYF. The CDR3 coding sequence is TGTGCCTGGACCGGGGATCAAGAGACCCAGTACTTC.

This clonotype occurred many times. CDR3 residues: CASSYELAGPDTQYF. Here the CDR3 DNA reads TGTGCCAGCAGTTACGAGCTAGCGGGACCAGATACGCAGTATTTT. This rearrangement joins TRBV6-2 or TRBV6-3 to TRBJ2-3; the match to TRBD2 covers 9 bases. V lost 2 bases to trimming and J lost 4 bases; unmatched junction nucleotides: 4. The V gene's germline CDR1 is MNHEY and CDR2 SVGEGT. This CDR3 contains 15 residues.

The chain combines TRBV19 with TRBJ1-4; D uncertain. V lost 4 bases and J lost 8, with 5 bases in between. Germline V gene sequence: CDR1 LNHDA, CDR2 SQIVND (reference sequence). The CDR3 loop spans 11 amino acids. Here the CDR3 reads CASSNREKLFF. CDR3 sequence (DNA): TGTGCCAGTAGTAACCGGGAAAAACTGTTTTTT.

This clonotype has a handful of counts. The V call is TRBV29-1, the J call TRBJ2-3, with D maybe TRBD2 (5 bases). Germline CDR1 is SQVTM and CDR2 is ANQGSEA. The CDR3 spans 15 residues. V was trimmed by 5 bases and J by 2 bases, leaving 17 bases between them. This CDR3 is CSVSPLARNTDTQYF. CDR3 nucleotides: TGCAGCGTTTCCCCTCTAGCACGAAACACAGATACGCAGTATTTT.

This clonotype was counted only a few times. The chain links TRBV29-1 to TRBJ2-2; 11 bases agree with TRBD2. This CDR3 is built from 15 residues. CDR1 and CDR2 (germline): SQVTM, ANQGSEA. The CDR3 region has the DNA TGCAGTGTCCCCAAAACTAGCGGGGGCACCGGGGAGCTGTTTTTT. Translated: CSVPKTSGGTGELFF.

This clonotype has a handful of counts. This chain links TRBV15 with TRBJ1-2; D remains ambiguous. Germline lookup yields CDR1 LNHNV and CDR2 YYDKDF (reference sequence). The CDR3 spans 12 residues. V was cut by 5 bases and J by 2 bases, with 6 bases left in between. The CDR3 nucleotides are TGTGCCACCAGCTCCCCGAACTATGGCTACACCTTC. Amino acids: CATSSPNYGYTF.

There are many counts of this clonotype. J is TRBJ2-1 and V is TRBV7-9; D is unresolved. The CDR3 is 12 residues long. Germline CDR1 reads SEHNR; CDR2 reads FQNEAQ (reference sequence). Trimming stripped 10 bases from V and 8 bases from J, with 15 bases between. DNA of the CDR3: TGTGCCAAGACGGAGAACGGCGATGAGCAGTTCTTC. Translated: CAKTENGDEQFF.

The V and J genes are TRBV10-3 and TRBJ2-7; 8 bases fit TRBD2. This CDR3 spans 15 amino acids. The trim removed 7 bases at V and 3 bases at J, leaving 11 bases unmatched. The germline CDR1 and CDR2 sequences are ENHRY and SYGVKD. CDR3 sequence reads: CAIKAGVRRNYEQYF. As DNA, the CDR3 is TGTGCCATCAAAGCGGGAGTGCGAAGGAACTACGAGCAGTACTTC.

The genes are TRBV19 and TRBJ2-2, with 7 bases that match TRBD1. Germline lookup yields CDR1 LNHDA and CDR2 SQIVND (reference sequence). V lost 4 bases and J lost 6; bases outside the gene matches: 5. This CDR3 contains 14 residues. The CDR3 DNA reads TGTGCCAGTAGTACGACAGGGTTCGCCGGGGAGCTGTTTTTT. Amino acid sequence: CASSTTGFAGELFF.

This chain links TRBV6-2 or TRBV6-3 with TRBJ1-6; possibly TRBD1 for D (5 bases). The CDR3 totals 15 residues. Trimming pared 10 bases from V and 8 bases from J, leaving 21 bases between. Germline V gives CDR1 MNHEY, CDR2 SVGEGT. The CDR3 loop is CATGKESGVDSPLHF. The CDR3, as DNA: TGTGCCACTGGAAAGGAGTCGGGGGTGGATTCACCCCTCCACTTT.

This clonotype was seen more than once but under ten times. V is TRBV2 and J is TRBJ1-2, with a tentative D call TRBD1 (5 bases). The CDR3 is made up of 16 amino acids. CDR1 is SNHLY and CDR2 is FYNNEI in the germline V gene. Between the trimmed V and J ends, which lost 2 bases and 8 bases, there was a span of 21 bases. The CDR3, as DNA: TGTGCCAGCAGTGAATGGATCGGCGGGACCTCTGGGGGCTACACCTTC. This encodes CASSEWIGGTSGGYTF.

This clonotype was seen just once. A much larger clone differs by one base, so this may be a read error. V gene TRBV4-1 combines with J gene TRBJ1-5; 8 bases agree with TRBD1. The CDR3 has 16 residues. Germline-derived CDR1 and CDR2 are MGHRA and YSYEKL. CDR3: CASSQAGGGGNQPQRF. The CDR3 nucleotides are TGCGCCAGCAGCCAAGCAGGGGGCGGGGGCAATCAGCCCCAGCGTTTT.

The gene calls are TRBV10-3 and TRBJ2-1; TRBD2 agrees at 8 bases. The CDR3 loop spans 12 amino acids. The V gene's germline CDR1 is ENHRY and CDR2 SYGVKD. V dropped 6 bases and J dropped 6; count of bases not matched to a gene: 1. This chain's CDR3 is CAIRGTSNEQFF. The CDR3 nucleotides read TGTGCCATCAGAGGGACTAGCAATGAGCAGTTCTTC.

The chain employs TRBV7-6 and TRBJ1-1; TRBD1 is a possible D gene (5 bases). Germline loops: CDR1 SGHVS, CDR2 FNYEAQ. V was clipped by 5 bases and J by 2 bases, with 12 bases between them. The CDR3 is 14 residues long. The chain's CDR3 is CASSQAGQNTEAFF. As DNA, the CDR3 is TGTGCCAGCAGCCAAGCAGGGCAAAACACTGAAGCTTTCTTT. Filled out from reference TRBV7-6 and TRBJ1-1, the complete variable domain reads GAGVSQSPRYKVTKRGQDVALRCDPISGHVSLYWYRQALGQGPEFLTYFNYEAQQDKSGLPNDRFSAERPEGSISTLTIQRTEQRDSAMYRCASSQAGQNTEAFFGQGTRLTVV.

There are many counts of this clonotype. The CDR3 nucleotides read TGTGCCAGCAGTTATGGGAGGGGGGTGATGGCCCGAGAGCAGTACTTC. Translating gives CASSYGRGVMAREQYF. This chain links TRBV28 with TRBJ2-7; D possibly corresponds to TRBD2 (7 bases). V was shortened by 4 bases and J by 7 bases, with 23 bases between the two germline ends. CDR1 is MDHEN, CDR2 SYDVKM, per germline. The CDR3 has 16 amino acids.

This clonotype has a handful of counts. The rearrangement joins TRBV28 to TRBJ2-1; 10 bases are shared with TRBD2. V shed 2 bases and J 1 base; nucleotides not matched to a gene: 14. Looked up from germline, CDR1 is MDHEN and CDR2 is SYDVKM. The CDR3 covers 20 residues. The CDR3, as DNA: TGTGCCAGCAGTTTAACCCCCCAAGCGGGAGGGAGGAGGTCCTACAATGAGCAGTTCTTC. It yields the protein CASSLTPQAGGRRSYNEQFF.

V usage is TRBV20-1 and J usage is TRBJ2-1; 11 nucleotides line up with TRBD2. With 7 bases clipped from V and 8 bases from J, the junction kept 13 bases outside the gene matches. The CDR3 covers 15 residues. Per the germline V gene, CDR1 is DFQATT and CDR2 is SNEGSKA (reference sequence). CDR3 sequence (DNA): TGCAGTGTCTTGGAACTAGCGGGAGCTCACCATGAGCAGTTCTTC. Residues: CSVLELAGAHHEQFF.

This clonotype appeared a few times. The chain carries TRBV27 and TRBJ2-3; the D gene is possibly TRBD2 (5 bases). The CDR3 length is 16 residues. Trimming removed 2 bases from V and 0 bases from J, with 12 bases in between. From germline, CDR1 is MNHEY and CDR2 SMNVEV (reference sequence). The CDR3 DNA is TGTGCCAGCAGTTTAGAGCGGCTAGGGAGCACAGATACGCAGTATTTT. This codes for CASSLERLGSTDTQYF.